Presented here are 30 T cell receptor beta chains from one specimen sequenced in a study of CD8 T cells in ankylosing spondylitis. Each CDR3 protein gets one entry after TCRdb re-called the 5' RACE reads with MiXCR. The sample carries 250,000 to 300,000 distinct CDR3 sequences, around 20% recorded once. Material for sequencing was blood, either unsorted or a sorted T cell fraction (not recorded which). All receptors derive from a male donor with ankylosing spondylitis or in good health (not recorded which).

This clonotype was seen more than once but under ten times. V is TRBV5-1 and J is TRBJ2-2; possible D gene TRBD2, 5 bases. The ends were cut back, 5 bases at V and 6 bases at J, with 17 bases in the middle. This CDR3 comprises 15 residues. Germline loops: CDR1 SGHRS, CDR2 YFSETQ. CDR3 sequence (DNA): TGCGCCAGCAGGACGGGGAGTGGTTCCGCCGGGGAGCTGTTTTTT. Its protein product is CASRTGSGSAGELFF.

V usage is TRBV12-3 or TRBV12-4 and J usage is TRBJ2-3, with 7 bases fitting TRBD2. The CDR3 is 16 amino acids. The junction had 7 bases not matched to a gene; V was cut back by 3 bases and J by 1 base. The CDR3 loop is CASSFERLARTDTQYF. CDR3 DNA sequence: TGTGCCAGCAGTTTCGAGCGACTAGCCCGCACAGATACGCAGTATTTT.

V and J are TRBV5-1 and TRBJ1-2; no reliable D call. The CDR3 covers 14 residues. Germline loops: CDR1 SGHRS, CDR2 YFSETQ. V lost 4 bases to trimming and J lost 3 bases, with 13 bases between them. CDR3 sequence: CASSLGSGYYGYTF. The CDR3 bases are TGCGCCAGCAGCCTGGGCTCAGGATACTATGGCTACACCTTC.

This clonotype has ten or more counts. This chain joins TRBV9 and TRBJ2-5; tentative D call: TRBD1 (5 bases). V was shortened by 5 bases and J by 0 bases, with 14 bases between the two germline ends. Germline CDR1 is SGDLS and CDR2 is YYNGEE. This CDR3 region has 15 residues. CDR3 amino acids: CASSEGAGYQETQYF. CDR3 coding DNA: TGTGCCAGCAGTGAAGGGGCAGGATACCAAGAGACCCAGTACTTC.

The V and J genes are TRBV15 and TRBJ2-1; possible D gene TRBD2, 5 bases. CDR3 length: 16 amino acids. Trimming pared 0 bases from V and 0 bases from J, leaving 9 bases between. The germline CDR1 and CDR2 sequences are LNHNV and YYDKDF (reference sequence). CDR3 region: CATSRDLAPSYNEQFF. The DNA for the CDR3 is TGTGCCACCAGCAGAGATCTAGCTCCCTCCTACAATGAGCAGTTCTTC.

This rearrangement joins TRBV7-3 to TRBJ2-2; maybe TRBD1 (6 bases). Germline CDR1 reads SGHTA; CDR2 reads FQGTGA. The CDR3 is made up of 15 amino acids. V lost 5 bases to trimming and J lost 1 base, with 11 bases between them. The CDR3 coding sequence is TGTGCCAGCAGCCCGAAGACAGGGAACACCGGGGAGCTGTTTTTT. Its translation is CASSPKTGNTGELFF.

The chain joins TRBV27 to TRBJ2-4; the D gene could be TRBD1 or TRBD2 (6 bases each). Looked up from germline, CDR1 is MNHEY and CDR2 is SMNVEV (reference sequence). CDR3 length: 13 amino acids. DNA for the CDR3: TGTGGGGGGGCAGAGGCCGCCAAAAACATTCAGTACTTC. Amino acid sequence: CGGAEAAKNIQYF.

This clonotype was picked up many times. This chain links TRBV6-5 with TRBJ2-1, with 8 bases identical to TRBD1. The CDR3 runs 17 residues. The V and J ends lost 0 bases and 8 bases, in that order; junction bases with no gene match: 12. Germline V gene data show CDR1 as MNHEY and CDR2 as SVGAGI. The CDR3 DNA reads TGTGCCAGCAGTTACTCCTCGGACAGGGCATTTTTCTATGAGCAGTTCTTC. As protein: CASSYSSDRAFFYEQFF.

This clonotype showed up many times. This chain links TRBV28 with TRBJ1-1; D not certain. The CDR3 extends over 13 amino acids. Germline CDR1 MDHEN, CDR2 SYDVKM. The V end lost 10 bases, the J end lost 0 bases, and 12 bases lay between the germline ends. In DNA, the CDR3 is TGTGCCACCTACGACAACCTGAACACTGAAGCTTTCTTT. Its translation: CATYDNLNTEAFF. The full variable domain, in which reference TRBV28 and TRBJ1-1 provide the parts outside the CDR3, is DVKVTQSSRYLVKRTGEKVFLECVQDMDHENMFWYRQDPGLGLRLIYFSYDVKMKEKGDIPEGYSVSREKKERFSLILESASTNQTSMYLCATYDNLNTEAFFGQGTRLTVV.

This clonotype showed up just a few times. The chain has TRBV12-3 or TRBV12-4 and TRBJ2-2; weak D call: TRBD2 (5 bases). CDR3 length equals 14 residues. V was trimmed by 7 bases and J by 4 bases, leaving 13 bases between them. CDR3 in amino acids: CASIVASLTGELFF. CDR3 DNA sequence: TGTGCCAGCATAGTCGCTAGCCTCACCGGGGAGCTGTTTTTT.

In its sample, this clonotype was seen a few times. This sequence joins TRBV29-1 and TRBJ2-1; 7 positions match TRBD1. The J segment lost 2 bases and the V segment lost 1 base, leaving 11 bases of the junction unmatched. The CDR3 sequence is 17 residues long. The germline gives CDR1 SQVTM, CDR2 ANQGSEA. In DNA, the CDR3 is TGCAGCGTTGAAGCCCCACCCTATGACAGGGCCTACAATGAGCAGTTCTTC. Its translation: CSVEAPPYDRAYNEQFF.

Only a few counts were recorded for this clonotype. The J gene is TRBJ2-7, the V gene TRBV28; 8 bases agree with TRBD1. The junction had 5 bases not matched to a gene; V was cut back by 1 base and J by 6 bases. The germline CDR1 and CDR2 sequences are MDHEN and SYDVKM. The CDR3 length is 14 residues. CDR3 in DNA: TGTGCCAGCAGTTTATTATCAGGGGGCTCCGAGCAGTACGTC. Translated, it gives CASSLLSGGSEQYV.

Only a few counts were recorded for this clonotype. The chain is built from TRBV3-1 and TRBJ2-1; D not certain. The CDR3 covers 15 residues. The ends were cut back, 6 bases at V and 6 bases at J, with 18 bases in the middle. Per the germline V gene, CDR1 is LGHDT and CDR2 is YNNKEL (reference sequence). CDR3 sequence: CASRQIMDVGNEQFF. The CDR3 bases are TGTGCCAGCAGACAAATCATGGACGTGGGCAATGAGCAGTTCTTC.

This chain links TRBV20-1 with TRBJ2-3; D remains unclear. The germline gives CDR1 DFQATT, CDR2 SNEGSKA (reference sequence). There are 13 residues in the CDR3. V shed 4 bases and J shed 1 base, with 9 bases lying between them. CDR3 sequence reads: CSANPLGTDTQYF. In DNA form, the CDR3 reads TGCAGTGCTAATCCCCTGGGCACAGATACGCAGTATTTT.

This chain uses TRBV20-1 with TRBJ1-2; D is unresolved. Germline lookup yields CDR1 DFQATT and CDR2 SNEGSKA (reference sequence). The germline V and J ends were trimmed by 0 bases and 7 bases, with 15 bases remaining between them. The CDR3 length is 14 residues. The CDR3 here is CSARDVIGSGGYTF. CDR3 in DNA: TGCAGTGCTAGAGATGTCATCGGATCGGGTGGCTACACCTTC.

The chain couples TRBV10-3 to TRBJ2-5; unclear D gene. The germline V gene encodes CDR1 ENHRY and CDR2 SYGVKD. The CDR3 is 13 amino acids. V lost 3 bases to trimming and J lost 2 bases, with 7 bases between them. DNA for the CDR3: TGTGCCATCAGTGATACAGAACAAGAGACCCAGTACTTC. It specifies CAISDTEQETQYF.

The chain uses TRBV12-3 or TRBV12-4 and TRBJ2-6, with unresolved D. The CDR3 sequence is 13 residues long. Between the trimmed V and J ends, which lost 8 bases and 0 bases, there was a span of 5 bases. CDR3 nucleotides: TGTGCCAGCGCGCGCTCTGGGGCCAACGTCCTGACTTTC. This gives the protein CASARSGANVLTF.

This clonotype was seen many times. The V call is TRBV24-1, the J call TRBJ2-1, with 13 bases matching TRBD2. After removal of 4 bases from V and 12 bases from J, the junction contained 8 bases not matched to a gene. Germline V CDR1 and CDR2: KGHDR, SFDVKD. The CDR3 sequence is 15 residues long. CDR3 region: CATSEWTSGSPVQFF. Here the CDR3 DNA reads TGTGCCACCAGTGAGTGGACTAGCGGGAGTCCAGTGCAGTTCTTC.

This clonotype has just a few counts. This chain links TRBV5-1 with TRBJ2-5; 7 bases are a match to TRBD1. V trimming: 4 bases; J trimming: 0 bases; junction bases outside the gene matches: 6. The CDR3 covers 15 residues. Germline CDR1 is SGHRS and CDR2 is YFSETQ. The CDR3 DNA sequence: TGCGCCAGCAGCCTAGGACAGGCAAACCAAGAGACCCAGTACTTC. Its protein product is CASSLGQANQETQYF.

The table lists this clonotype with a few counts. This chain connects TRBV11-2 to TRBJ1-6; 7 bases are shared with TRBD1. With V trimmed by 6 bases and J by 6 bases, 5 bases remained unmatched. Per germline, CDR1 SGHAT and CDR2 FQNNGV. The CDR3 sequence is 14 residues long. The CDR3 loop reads CASRGGQVNSPLHF. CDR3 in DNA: TGTGCCAGCAGAGGTGGACAGGTTAATTCACCCCTCCACTTT.

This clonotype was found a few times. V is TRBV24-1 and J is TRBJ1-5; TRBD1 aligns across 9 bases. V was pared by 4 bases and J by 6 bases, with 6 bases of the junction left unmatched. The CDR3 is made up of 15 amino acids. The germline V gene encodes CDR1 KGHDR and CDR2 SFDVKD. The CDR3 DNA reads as TGTGCCACCAGTGAACCGGGACAGGGCAGTCAGCCCCAGCATTTT. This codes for CATSEPGQGSQPQHF.

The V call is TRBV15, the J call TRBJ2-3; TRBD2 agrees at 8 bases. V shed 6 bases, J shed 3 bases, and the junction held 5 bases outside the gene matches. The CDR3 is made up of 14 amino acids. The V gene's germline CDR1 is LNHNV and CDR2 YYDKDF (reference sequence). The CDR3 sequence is CATRGAGETDTQYF. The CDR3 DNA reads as TGTGCCACCAGGGGAGCGGGAGAGACAGATACGCAGTATTTT. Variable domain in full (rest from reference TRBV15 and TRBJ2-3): DAMVIQNPRYQVTQFGKPVTLSCSQTLNHNVMYWYQQKSSQAPKLLFHYYDKDFNNEADTPDNFQSRRPNTSFCFLDIRSPGLGDTAMYLCATRGAGETDTQYFGPGTRLTVL.

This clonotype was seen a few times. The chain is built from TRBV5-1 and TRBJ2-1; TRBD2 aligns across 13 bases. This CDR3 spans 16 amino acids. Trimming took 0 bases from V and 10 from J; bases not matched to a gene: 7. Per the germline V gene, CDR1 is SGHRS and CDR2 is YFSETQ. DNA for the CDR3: TGCGCCAGCAGCTTGGAGACTAGCGGGAGGATCAGCGAGCAGTTCTTC. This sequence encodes CASSLETSGRISEQFF.

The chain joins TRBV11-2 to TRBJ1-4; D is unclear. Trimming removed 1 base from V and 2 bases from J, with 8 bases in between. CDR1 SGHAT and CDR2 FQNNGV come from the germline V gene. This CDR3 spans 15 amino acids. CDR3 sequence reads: CASSLVLGTNEKLFF. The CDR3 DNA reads TGTGCCAGCAGCTTAGTTTTGGGGACTAATGAAAAACTGTTTTTT. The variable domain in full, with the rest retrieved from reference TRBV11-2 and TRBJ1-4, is EAGVAQSPRYKIIEKRQSVAFWCNPISGHATLYWYQQILGQGPKLLIQFQNNGVVDDSQLPKDRFSAERLKGVDSTLKIQPAKLEDSAVYLCASSLVLGTNEKLFFGSGTQLSVL.

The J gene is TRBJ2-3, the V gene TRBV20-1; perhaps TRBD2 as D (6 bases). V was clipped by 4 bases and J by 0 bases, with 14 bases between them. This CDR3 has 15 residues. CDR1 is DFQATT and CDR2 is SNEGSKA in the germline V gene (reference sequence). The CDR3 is CSANTLAPSTDTQYF. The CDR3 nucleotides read TGCAGTGCTAACACACTAGCTCCCAGCACAGATACGCAGTATTTT.

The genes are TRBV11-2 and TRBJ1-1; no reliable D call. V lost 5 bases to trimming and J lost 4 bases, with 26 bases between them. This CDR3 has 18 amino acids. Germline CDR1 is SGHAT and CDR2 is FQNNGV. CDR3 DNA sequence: TGTGCCAGCAGCCGAGGCACGAACACGGCAGGACCCATCACTGAAGCTTTCTTT. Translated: CASSRGTNTAGPITEAFF.

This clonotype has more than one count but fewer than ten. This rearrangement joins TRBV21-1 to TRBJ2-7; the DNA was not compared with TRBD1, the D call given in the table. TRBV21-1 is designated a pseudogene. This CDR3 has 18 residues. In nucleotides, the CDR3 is TGTGCCAGCAGCAAAGCCATTGAAGGGACACTATTCTCCTACGAGCAGTACGTC. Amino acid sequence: CASSKAIEGTLFSYEQYV.

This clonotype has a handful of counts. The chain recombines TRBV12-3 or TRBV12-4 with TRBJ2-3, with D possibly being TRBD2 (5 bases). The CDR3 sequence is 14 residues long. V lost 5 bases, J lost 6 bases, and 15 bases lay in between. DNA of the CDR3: TGTGCCAGCAGTCCCGGGAACCCCGTGGATACGCAGTATTTT. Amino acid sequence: CASSPGNPVDTQYF.

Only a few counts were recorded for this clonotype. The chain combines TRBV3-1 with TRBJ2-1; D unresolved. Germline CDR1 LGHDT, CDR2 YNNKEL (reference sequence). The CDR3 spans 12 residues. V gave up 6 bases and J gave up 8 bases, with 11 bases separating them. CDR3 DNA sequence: TGTGCCAGCAGGTCGAAGGTGCATGAGCAGTTCTTC. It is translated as CASRSKVHEQFF.

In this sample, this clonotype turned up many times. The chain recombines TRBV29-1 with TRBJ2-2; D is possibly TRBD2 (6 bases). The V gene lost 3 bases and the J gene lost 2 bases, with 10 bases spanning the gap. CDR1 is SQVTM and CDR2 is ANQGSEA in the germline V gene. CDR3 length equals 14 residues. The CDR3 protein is CSVDGAGNTGELFF. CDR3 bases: TGCAGCGTTGACGGGGCGGGAAACACCGGGGAGCTGTTTTTT.